This TCR beta chain was identified during a study of identical twins. Whole-study findings and limits: With abundant cord blood beta clonotypes, insertions were fewer; memory repertoires showed no such pattern. Among monozygotic twins, out-of-frame TCR alpha sharing exceeded what models predicted.

The V gene lost 0 bases and the J gene lost 1 base, with 6 bases spanning the gap. Germline V CDR1 and CDR2: MGHRA, YSYEKL. The CDR3 runs to 15 residues. This clonotype was counted at least ten times. As yet, its antigen is unknown. TCRdb redid the calling of the 5' RACE reads with MiXCR, one entry per CDR3 protein. The sample yields 500,000 to 700,000 distinct CDR3 sequences, roughly 7.1% seen once. This sample was shared with a second study, whose subject was yellow fever vaccine responses in identical twins.

The gene calls are TRBV4-1 and TRBJ2-2; D not certain. The sequencing input was PBMCs. The clonotype comes from a woman between 18 and 29 years old in good health. The CDR3 nucleotides read TGCGCCAGCAGCCAAGATCGGCAGAACACCGGGGAGCTGTTTTTT. This translates into CASSQDRQNTGELFF.